This passage covers 6 T cell receptor beta chains from one sample sequenced in a study of siplizumab effects on memory and regulatory T cells. The table came from immunoSEQ multiplex PCR; TCRdb's copy has only in-frame clones and leaves some out. The table lists 80,000 to 130,000 clones, under 95% of them singletons. Sequencing was carried out using Tregs sorted from blood. These receptors were obtained from a human donor in good health.

The chain combines TRBV18 with TRBJ2-6; D uncertain. Trimming left V 6 bases short and J 3 bases short, with 12 bases between. The germline gives CDR1 KGHSH, CDR2 LQKENI. There are 15 residues in the CDR3. DNA of the CDR3: TGTGCCAGCTCGTCAAATACGGGTGGGGCCAACGTCCTGACTTTC. Protein: CASSSNTGGANVLTF.

The rearrangement joins TRBV18 to TRBJ2-5; no clear D. Germline V gene data show CDR1 as KGHSH and CDR2 as LQKENI. This CDR3 region has 15 residues. The V end lost 1 base, the J end lost 0 bases, and 9 bases lay between the germline ends. The DNA for the CDR3 is TGTGCCAGCTCACCACAGAGACTGAACCAAGAGACCCAGTACTTC. Protein: CASSPQRLNQETQYF.

This clone was recorded a few times. The chain employs TRBV13 and TRBJ1-2; 7 positions agree with TRBD1. From germline, CDR1 is PRHDT and CDR2 FYEKMQ (reference sequence). The CDR3 runs to 13 residues. The J segment lost 4 bases and the V segment lost 5 bases, leaving 4 bases of the junction unmatched. The CDR3 nucleotides read TGTGCCAGCAGCCGACAGGGTACCTATGGCTACACCTTC. This gives the protein CASSRQGTYGYTF.

The chain carries TRBV7-3 and TRBJ2-1; D is perhaps TRBD2 (5 bases). V was cut by 3 bases and J by 10 bases, with 19 bases left in between. Germline V lookup: CDR1 SGHTA, CDR2 FQGTGA. CDR3 length equals 15 residues. The chain's CDR3 is CASSFKGTGNEEQFF. The CDR3, as DNA: TGTGCCAGCAGCTTTAAGGGTACGGGGAATGAGGAGCAGTTCTTC.

This sequence joins TRBV28 and TRBJ2-2; maybe TRBD2 (6 bases). Per the germline V gene, CDR1 is MDHEN and CDR2 is SYDVKM. V dropped 6 bases and J dropped 5 bases, with 16 bases sitting between them. This CDR3 is 15 amino acids long. CDR3 bases: TGTGCCAGCAGCGCCGGGAAGCGGGTAACCGGGGAGCTGTTTTTT. It is translated as CASSAGKRVTGELFF. Full variable domain (missing parts from reference TRBV28 and TRBJ2-2): DVKVTQSSRYLVKRTGEKVFLECVQDMDHENMFWYRQDPGLGLRLIYFSYDVKMKEKGDIPEGYSVSREKKERFSLILESASTNQTSMYLCASSAGKRVTGELFFGEGSRLTVL.

V gene TRBV5-1 combines with J gene TRBJ2-7; a weak D match, TRBD1 (5 bases). Trimming stripped 0 bases from V and 5 bases from J, with 15 bases between. CDR1 is SGHRS, CDR2 YFSETQ, per germline. The CDR3 consists of 15 residues. The CDR3 loop reads CASSLESGRAHEQYF. DNA of the CDR3: TGCGCCAGCAGCTTGGAATCGGGCAGGGCCCACGAGCAGTACTTC.